The 3 T cell receptor beta chains below come from one sample, sequenced in a study of low-dose radiotherapy and immunotherapy resistance in tumors. TRAV- and TRBV-specific primers were used for first-strand cDNA, which covered alpha and beta chains. With a V-primer adapter and a constant-region primer, TCRs were amplified for around 20 PCR cycles. TCRdb processed the reads anew with MiXCR; each CDR3 protein has one entry. The profile shows roughly 54,000 distinct CDR3 sequences, roughly 24% of them singletons. Time point specified: before trial treatment. The input for sequencing was PBMCs, taken before treatment. The receptors shown here come from a male donor with prostate cancer.

This clonotype was found many times. The CDR3 sequence: CASSDAGTGGETQYF. The CDR3 DNA reads as TGTGCCAGTAGTGACGCCGGGACAGGGGGAGAGACCCAGTACTTC. The chain couples TRBV19 to TRBJ2-5, with 11 bases identical to TRBD1. J gave up 4 bases and V 5 bases, and 6 bases lay outside the gene matches. The CDR3 covers 15 residues. Germline lookup yields CDR1 LNHDA and CDR2 SQIVND (reference sequence).

This clonotype has a count of ten or more. The V gene is TRBV30, the J gene TRBJ1-1; D is ambiguous. The CDR3 has 13 residues. With 2 bases removed from V and 1 base from J, the gap between germline ends came to 8 bases. Germline V gene data show CDR1 as GTSNPN and CDR2 as SVGIG (reference sequence). The CDR3 coding sequence is TGTGCCTGGAGTATACACGGGAACACTGAAGCTTTCTTT. This gives the protein CAWSIHGNTEAFF.

This clonotype was counted many times. V is TRBV6-2 or TRBV6-3 and J is TRBJ2-3; 7 nucleotides line up with TRBD2. In germline, CDR1 is MNHEY, CDR2 SVGEGT. The CDR3 totals 12 residues. J lost 2 bases, V lost 11 bases, and 4 bases had no gene match. CDR3 nucleotides: TGTGCCGTGAGCGGGAACACAGATACGCAGTATTTT. Translated, it gives CAVSGNTDTQYF.